This passage covers 32 T cell receptor beta chains from one sample sequenced in a study of blood T cell repertoires in COVID-19. The assay was immunoSEQ multiplex PCR, and TCRdb's table has in-frame clones only and misses some. This table holds about 160,000 clones, roughly 87% found once. The sample consisted of peripheral blood. All receptors come from a woman aged 55-70 years with active or convalescent COVID-19.

The chain combines TRBV5-5 with TRBJ2-5; 11 bases agree with TRBD2. CDR1 and CDR2 (germline): SGHKS, YYEKEE (reference sequence). The CDR3 is 16 amino acids. Losses at the gene ends were 2 bases for V and 2 bases for J; bases not matched to a gene: 5. CDR3 coding DNA: TGTGCCAGCAGCTTCACGACTAGCGGGGATCAAGAGACCCAGTACTTC. It translates to CASSFTTSGDQETQYF.

This sequence joins TRBV30 and TRBJ1-3; D is possibly TRBD1 (5 bases). The CDR3 has 14 amino acids. Trimming cost V 5 bases and J 2 bases, with 13 bases left between them. Per the germline V gene, CDR1 is GTSNPN and CDR2 is SVGIG (reference sequence). CDR3 sequence: CAWEDKTTGNTIYF. The CDR3 bases are TGTGCCTGGGAGGACAAGACCACTGGAAACACCATATATTTT.

The V call is TRBV11-1, the J call TRBJ1-1; D gene uncertain. Germline V gives CDR1 SGHAT, CDR2 FQDESV (reference sequence). V was cut by 4 bases and J by 6 bases, with 12 bases left in between. The CDR3 has 13 residues. The CDR3 is CASSSDWSAEAFF. The DNA of the CDR3 is TGTGCCAGCAGCTCTGACTGGAGCGCTGAAGCTTTCTTT. The full variable domain, in which reference TRBV11-1 and TRBJ1-1 provide the parts outside the CDR3, is EAEVAQSPRYKITEKSQAVAFWCDPISGHATLYWYRQILGQGPELLVQFQDESVVDDSQLPKDRFSAERLKGVDSTLKIQPAELGDSAMYLCASSSDWSAEAFFGQGTRLTVV.

The chain uses TRBV7-2 and TRBJ2-1, with TRBD2 matching over 8 bases. The germline CDR1 and CDR2 sequences are SGHTA and FQGNSA. J gave up 7 bases and V 5 bases, and 10 bases lay outside the gene matches. The CDR3 contains 15 residues. The chain's CDR3 is CASSRRGVLRNEQFF. The CDR3 bases are TGTGCCAGCAGCCGGCGGGGGGTCCTTAGGAATGAGCAGTTCTTC.

This clone appeared once. CDR3 residues: CASTSGNGVADTQYF. The CDR3 DNA is TGTGCCAGCACCTCGGGCAACGGGGTAGCAGATACGCAGTATTTT. The chain couples TRBV7-9 to TRBJ2-3; tentative D call: TRBD2 (5 bases). Trimming left V 7 bases short and J 4 bases short, with 18 bases between. The CDR3 consists of 15 residues. Germline V gene sequence: CDR1 SEHNR, CDR2 FQNEAQ (reference sequence).

The gene calls are TRBV10-3 and TRBJ1-1; 10 bases map to TRBD1. Germline-derived CDR1 and CDR2 are ENHRY and SYGVKD. This CDR3 has 15 residues. With V trimmed by 11 bases and J by 2 bases, 11 bases remained unmatched. The CDR3 protein is CAVASGTGANTEAFF. CDR3 bases: TGTGCCGTCGCGAGCGGGACAGGGGCCAACACTGAAGCTTTCTTT.

The chain has TRBV5-6 and TRBJ1-1; D possibly corresponds to TRBD1 (5 bases). There are 15 residues in the CDR3. Trimming shortened V by 7 bases and J by 0 bases, and 16 bases separated the two germline ends. Germline V gene data show CDR1 as SGHDT and CDR2 as YYEEEE. The CDR3 sequence: CASVKRGIMNTEAFF. The CDR3, as DNA: TGTGCCAGCGTAAAGCGGGGGATCATGAACACTGAAGCTTTCTTT.

The rearrangement uses TRBV7-9 and TRBJ1-2, with D maybe TRBD1 (6 bases). Germline V gene sequence: CDR1 SEHNR, CDR2 FQNEAQ (reference sequence). Trimming shortened V by 3 bases and J by 4 bases, and 15 bases separated the two germline ends. The CDR3 covers 15 residues. Here the CDR3 reads CASSFGPTGIYGYTF. The DNA of the CDR3 is TGTGCCAGCAGCTTTGGCCCCACAGGGATCTATGGCTACACCTTC.

V and J are TRBV13 and TRBJ2-2; D is possibly TRBD2 (6 bases). CDR1 and CDR2 from the germline V gene are PRHDT and FYEKMQ (reference sequence). The V end was cut by 6 bases, the J end by 0 bases, with 17 bases between. This CDR3 region has 17 residues. CDR3: CASSLPGDSANTGELFF. The CDR3 nucleotides read TGTGCCAGCAGTTTACCCGGGGACTCCGCGAACACCGGGGAGCTGTTTTTT.

This clone was observed a few times. The chain carries TRBV7-2 and TRBJ2-1, with D perhaps matching TRBD2 (6 bases). CDR1 and CDR2 (germline): SGHTA, FQGNSA. The CDR3 runs 15 residues. The ends were cut back, 2 bases at V and 2 bases at J, with 10 bases in the middle. The CDR3 DNA is TGTGCCAGCAGCTTAAGGAGGGATCCCTACAATGAGCAGTTCTTC. Protein: CASSLRRDPYNEQFF.

This clone is a singleton in its sample. The V call is TRBV14, the J call TRBJ1-2, with TRBD1 matching 8 bases. This CDR3 spans 15 amino acids. CDR1 SGHDN and CDR2 FVKESK come from the germline V gene. J gave up 8 bases and V 4 bases, and 12 bases lay outside the gene matches. DNA of the CDR3: TGTGCCAGCAGCCCCCGGACAGGGAAGATTGACGGCTACACCTTC. It encodes CASSPRTGKIDGYTF.

The V call is TRBV30, the J call TRBJ1-1; D ambiguous. CDR1 is GTSNPN and CDR2 is SVGIG in the germline V gene (reference sequence). The CDR3 length is 12 residues. V was shortened by 6 bases and J by 7 bases, with 15 bases between the two germline ends. The CDR3 DNA reads TGTGCCTGCAATACGTTTGGCAGTGAAGCTTTCTTT. Translating it yields CACNTFGSEAFF.

This clone was counted once. The V and J genes are TRBV4-3 and TRBJ2-3; TRBD2 is a possible D gene (6 bases). V was cut by 4 bases and J by 0 bases, with 11 bases left in between. CDR3 length: 15 amino acids. CDR1 is LGHNA, CDR2 YSLEER, per germline. CDR3 nucleotide sequence: TGCGCCAGCAGCCCAATCCGGGGGAGCACAGATACGCAGTATTTT. Translated, it gives CASSPIRGSTDTQYF.

The chain recombines TRBV29-1 with TRBJ2-2; D perhaps matches TRBD2 (5 bases). The CDR3 has 15 residues. The germline gives CDR1 SQVTM, CDR2 ANQGSEA. The ends were cut back, 7 bases at V and 2 bases at J, with 17 bases in the middle. The CDR3 loop is CSAVTTGINTGELFF. In DNA form, the CDR3 reads TGCAGCGCAGTGACAACCGGGATCAACACCGGGGAGCTGTTTTTT.

This clone was seen once. The rearrangement links TRBV9 to TRBJ2-6; a weak D match, TRBD2 (5 bases). Germline assignment: CDR1 SGDLS and CDR2 YYNGEE. CDR3 length: 13 residues. V was pared by 6 bases and J by 4 bases, with 8 bases between. CDR3: CASTDSGANVLTF. The CDR3, as DNA: TGTGCCAGCACGGACTCCGGGGCCAACGTCCTGACTTTC.

This clone showed up just once. V is TRBV27 and J is TRBJ2-7; a possible D gene is TRBD1 (5 bases). The germline V and J ends were trimmed by 5 bases and 1 base, with 18 bases remaining between them. Per the germline V gene, CDR1 is MNHEY and CDR2 is SMNVEV (reference sequence). This CDR3 region has 16 residues. The CDR3 is CASSPYRFGQSYEQYF. CDR3 sequence (DNA): TGTGCCAGCAGTCCCTACCGCTTCGGACAATCCTACGAGCAGTACTTC.

The chain recombines TRBV3-1 (or the pseudogene TRBV3-2) with TRBJ2-5, with D maybe TRBD1 (5 bases). The germline CDR1 and CDR2 sequences are LGHDT and YNNKEL (reference sequence). This CDR3 is 15 amino acids long. V lost 0 bases, J lost 5 bases, and 13 bases lay in between. The CDR3 sequence is CASSQDQGKRETQYF. The CDR3 DNA follows: TGTGCCAGCAGCCAAGATCAGGGTAAAAGGGAGACCCAGTACTTC.

The rearrangement links TRBV5-1 to TRBJ1-5, with D possibly matching TRBD1 (6 bases). Germline values: CDR1 SGHRS, CDR2 YFSETQ. The CDR3 is 16 amino acids. Trimming removed 4 bases from V and 0 bases from J, with 14 bases in between. CDR3 region: CASSPGGSFSNQPQHF. The CDR3 DNA sequence: TGCGCCAGCAGCCCTGGGGGCTCCTTTAGCAATCAGCCCCAGCATTTT.

The chain joins TRBV6-5 to TRBJ2-7, with D perhaps matching TRBD2 (5 bases). The germline V and J ends were trimmed by 0 bases and 2 bases, with 11 bases remaining between them. Germline V gene lookup returns CDR1 MNHEY and CDR2 SVGAGI. This CDR3 region has 15 residues. The chain's CDR3 is CASSYSGDAPYEQYF. In nucleotides, the CDR3 is TGTGCCAGCAGTTACTCGGGAGACGCTCCCTACGAGCAGTACTTC.

This chain uses TRBV3-1 (or the pseudogene TRBV3-2) with TRBJ1-1, with D maybe TRBD1 (6 bases). Germline values: CDR1 LGHDT, CDR2 YNNKEL (reference sequence). This CDR3 comprises 13 residues. With 1 base removed from V and 6 bases from J, the gap between germline ends came to 9 bases. The CDR3 nucleotides are TGTGCCAGCAGCCAAGTACAGGGTTCTGAAGCTTTCTTT. Its protein is CASSQVQGSEAFF.

This sequence joins TRBV6-1 and TRBJ2-2, with 9 bases that match TRBD1. The CDR3 loop spans 15 amino acids. CDR1 is MNHNS and CDR2 is SASEGT in the germline V gene. Trimming cost V 1 base and J 6 bases; bases outside gene matches: 3. The CDR3 region is CASSEGTGEAGELFF. CDR3 nucleotides: TGTGCCAGCAGTGAAGGGACAGGGGAGGCCGGGGAGCTGTTTTTT.

The chain recombines TRBV6-6 with TRBJ2-7; 11 nucleotides line up with TRBD1. The CDR3 is 14 amino acids. Germline values: CDR1 MNHNY, CDR2 SVGAGI (reference sequence). V lost 2 bases and J lost 6; bases outside the gene matches: 3. The CDR3 is CASSYRDRGFEQYF. Written as DNA, the CDR3 is TGTGCCAGCAGTTACCGGGACAGGGGGTTCGAGCAGTACTTC.

The gene calls are TRBV6-6 and TRBJ2-7, with 8 bases fitting TRBD2. There are 13 residues in the CDR3. J gave up 3 bases and V 7 bases, and 5 bases lay outside the gene matches. The germline V gene encodes CDR1 MNHNY and CDR2 SVGAGI (reference sequence). CDR3 bases: TGTGCCAGCAAGCGGGGGCTGAACTACGAGCAGTACTTC. Amino acids: CASKRGLNYEQYF.

This sequence joins TRBV18 and TRBJ1-2, with a tentative D call TRBD1 (5 bases). The length of the CDR3 is 13 residues. V was cut by 6 bases and J by 6 bases, with 14 bases left in between. Germline V CDR1 and CDR2: KGHSH, LQKENI. The CDR3 spells CASSEGTADGYTF. DNA for the CDR3: TGTGCCAGCTCGGAGGGGACGGCGGATGGCTACACCTTC.

The rearrangement uses TRBV3-1 (or the pseudogene TRBV3-2) and TRBJ2-7; TRBD1 is a possible D gene (6 bases). The V end was cut by 3 bases, the J end by 6 bases, with 18 bases between. The CDR3 covers 15 residues. The germline gives CDR1 LGHDT, CDR2 YNNKEL (reference sequence). The chain's CDR3 is CASSHEGKQGTEQYF. The CDR3 coding sequence is TGTGCCAGCAGCCACGAGGGTAAACAGGGTACCGAGCAGTACTTC.

This clone has just one count. This sequence joins TRBV10-1 and TRBJ2-2; 8 bases agree with TRBD1. This CDR3 has 16 residues. Germline CDR1 reads WNHNN; CDR2 reads SYGVQD (reference sequence). V was pared by 4 bases and J by 6 bases, with 10 bases of the junction left unmatched. As DNA, the CDR3 is TGCGCCAGCAGTGCTCGGACAGGGATAGACGCCGGGGAGCTGTTTTTT. Its protein is CASSARTGIDAGELFF.

The chain recombines TRBV9 with TRBJ2-7, with TRBD2 matching over 11 bases. CDR3 length equals 14 residues. Germline trimming cut 4 bases from V and 3 bases from J; bases unmatched to any gene: 3. CDR1 is SGDLS and CDR2 is YYNGEE in the germline V gene. The DNA of the CDR3 is TGTGCCAGCAGCATCGGGACTAGCGGCTACGAGCAGTACTTC. It is translated as CASSIGTSGYEQYF.

The chain links TRBV7-9 to TRBJ2-7; TRBD1 matches at 12 bases. Unmatched junction bases numbered 5, after V lost 8 bases and J lost 6 bases. The germline gives CDR1 SEHNR, CDR2 FQNEAQ (reference sequence). The CDR3 runs 13 residues. The CDR3 DNA follows: TGTGCCAGCTCGGGACAGGGGGCCCTCGAGCAGTACTTC. It specifies CASSGQGALEQYF.

The chain couples TRBV7-2 to TRBJ2-1, with 10 bases fitting TRBD2. The CDR3 is 16 residues long. V was clipped by 5 bases and J by 1 base; unmatched bases: 5. The V gene's germline CDR1 is SGHTA and CDR2 FQGNSA. The CDR3: CASSELAGGSYNEQFF. The CDR3 DNA follows: TGTGCCAGCAGCGAATTAGCGGGGGGTTCCTACAATGAGCAGTTCTTC.

The rearrangement uses TRBV21-1 and TRBJ2-3; the D call of TRBD2 is as the table states it, not checked on the DNA. TRBV21-1 is labeled a pseudogene. The CDR3 totals 15 residues. The CDR3 reads CASSKVGGYTDTQYF. CDR3 sequence (DNA): TGTGCCAGCAGCAAAGTGGGGGGGTACACAGATACGCAGTATTTT.

This sequence joins TRBV7-9 and TRBJ1-6; TRBD1 agrees at 9 bases. This CDR3 region has 14 residues. Germline V gene lookup returns CDR1 SEHNR and CDR2 FQNEAQ (reference sequence). V trimming: 4 bases; J trimming: 7 bases; junction bases outside the gene matches: 2. The CDR3 protein is CASSSTGGNSPLHF. The CDR3, as DNA: TGTGCCAGCAGCTCGACAGGGGGAAATTCACCCCTCCACTTT.

The chain links TRBV7-2 to TRBJ1-5, with 7 bases matching TRBD1. This CDR3 is 16 amino acids long. Trimming at V came to 4 bases and at J to 2 bases, leaving 8 bases not matched to a gene. The germline V gene encodes CDR1 SGHTA and CDR2 FQGNSA. DNA for the CDR3: TGTGCCAGCAGCTCGATCAGGGGGACCCGCAATCAGCCCCAGCATTTT. This encodes CASSSIRGTRNQPQHF.